Listed below are T cell receptor beta chains from one sample, sequenced in a study of HIV-infected patients and healthy controls. TCRdb re-derived calls from the 5' RACE reads in MiXCR, one entry per CDR3 protein. The profile covers roughly 15,000 distinct CDR3 sequences, with roughly a tenth appearing a single time and about 6.4% taken by the ten largest. Sequences were obtained from blood. All receptors derive from an adult in good health. The CDR3 runs from the conserved cysteine through the conserved F or W. D genes are given only for firm matches. The size of a clone is reported for some rows only, either as once, few or many, or as a class for expanded clones.

CDR3 DNA	CDR3 protein	V gene	J gene	D gene	clone size
TGTGCCAGCAGCCAAGAGGGTTACGCGGCCGACTCCTATAATTCACCCCTCCACTTT	CASSQEGYAADSYNSPLHF	TRBV14	TRBJ1-6	.	many
TGCAGTGCATCCTTTAACTATGGCTACACCTTC	CSASFNYGYTF	TRBV20-1	TRBJ1-2	.	medium-sized
TGCGCCAGCAGCTTGGAGGGGACAGGGAATCAGCCCCAGCATTTT	CASSLEGTGNQPQHF	TRBV5-1	TRBJ1-5	TRBD1	many
TGCAGCGACGGGTCGAGACTCAGGGCAGATACGCAGTATTTT	CSDGSRLRADTQYF	TRBV29-1	TRBJ2-3	.	medium-sized
TGTGCCAGCAGCGCTTGGGGCACTGAAGCTTTCTTT	CASSAWGTEAFF	TRBV9	TRBJ1-1	.	.
TGTGCCAGCTCACCACCTAAACTGAGGGTGAACACTGAAGCTTTCTTT	CASSPPKLRVNTEAFF	TRBV18	TRBJ1-1	.	medium-sized
TGCAGTGCTAGAGGGGGTTTCGTTAACACTGAAGCTTTCTTT	CSARGGFVNTEAFF	TRBV20-1	TRBJ1-1	.	medium-sized
TGTGCCAGCAGTTCCGGGACAGGGGGTTCACCCCTCCACTTT	CASSSGTGGSPLHF	TRBV6-6	TRBJ1-6	TRBD1	medium-sized
TGCGCCAGCAGCTTGGAGAGGGGACTGCGGGCGGTCTTC	CASSLERGLRAVF	TRBV5-1	TRBJ2-1	.	many
TGTGCCAGCAGCTTTGGACTAGCGGGCGCGAACACCGGGGAGCTGTTTTTT	CASSFGLAGANTGELFF	TRBV7-9	TRBJ2-2	TRBD2	many
TGTGCCAGTAAGGGCCCCCGGCAGGCGGTGAACACTGAAGCTTTCTTT	CASKGPRQAVNTEAFF	TRBV19	TRBJ1-1	.	many
TGTGCCAGCAGTGGTAGCGCGAACACCGGGGAGCTGTTTTTT	CASSGSANTGELFF	TRBV9	TRBJ2-2	.	.
TGTGCCTGGAGTGTCGAGGCCTCCTATGGCTACACCTTC	CAWSVEASYGYTF	TRBV30	TRBJ1-2	.	medium-sized
TGCGCCAGCAGCGCGGGCATAGCTAACTATGGCTACACCTTC	CASSAGIANYGYTF	TRBV5-1	TRBJ1-2	.	.
TGCGCCAGCAGCCAAGTGGGATTTAGGACAAGTCCTAGCAATGATCAGCCCCAGCATTTT	CASSQVGFRTSPSNDQPQHF	TRBV4-1	TRBJ1-5	.	few
TGCAGTGCTAGAAACAGGGCGGGGGGTGGTCAGCCCCAGCATTTT	CSARNRAGGGQPQHF	TRBV20-1	TRBJ1-5	.	many
TGTGCCAGCAGCTTATTCAATGAGCAGTTCTTC	CASSLFNEQFF	TRBV7-2	TRBJ2-1	.	medium-sized
TGTGCCAGCAGTAGAGCCGACGGGACAGGGCATTCACCCCTCCACTTT	CASSRADGTGHSPLHF	TRBV25-1	TRBJ1-6	TRBD1	many
TGTGCCAGCAGCGGAACAGTTGCGGACATTCAGTACTTC	CASSGTVADIQYF	TRBV9	TRBJ2-4	.	many
TGTGCCACTCTACAGGGATTTGAAGCTGAAGCTTTCTTT	CATLQGFEAEAFF	TRBV28	TRBJ1-1	.	few
TGTGCCAGCAGCTTAGATATGGGACAGAACAATGAGCAGTTCTTC	CASSLDMGQNNEQFF	TRBV11-2	TRBJ2-1	TRBD1	few
TGTGCCAGCAAACCCAATAGGGTCACCACAGATACGCAGTATTTT	CASKPNRVTTDTQYF	TRBV7-9	TRBJ2-3	.	many
TGTGCCAACCGACAGGGGACGGGGGGGACCCAGTACTTC	CANRQGTGGTQYF	TRBV12-3/TRBV12-4	TRBJ2-5	.	.
TGTGCCAGCAGCGCCGCCCGCTACGAGCAGTACTTC	CASSAARYEQYF	TRBV7-2	TRBJ2-7	.	.
TGTGCCAGCAGCACCCACAGGGGGGACTATGGCTACACCTTC	CASSTHRGDYGYTF	TRBV7-2	TRBJ1-2	TRBD1	medium-sized
TGTGCCAGCAGCGCGGGACAGGGCAATCAGCCCCAGCATTTT	CASSAGQGNQPQHF	TRBV7-9	TRBJ1-5	TRBD1	medium-sized
TGTGCCAGCAGCAGAAACACCGGGGAGCTGTTTTTT	CASSRNTGELFF	TRBV7-8	TRBJ2-2	.	medium-sized
TGTGCCAGTAGTCCCCAGCCCTACTACGAGCAGTACTTC	CASSPQPYYEQYF	TRBV19	TRBJ2-7	.	few
TGCAGTGCGGGTAGCGGGAGGTGGGAGAATGAGCAGTTCTTC	CSAGSGRWENEQFF	TRBV20-1	TRBJ2-1	TRBD2	medium-sized
TGTGCCAGCAGCTCCCTGGGGGGGGGAACAGATACGCAGTATTTT	CASSSLGGGTDTQYF	TRBV7-2	TRBJ2-3	TRBD2	medium-sized
TGTGCCAGCAGCTTCTGGGGGACCGGGGCCAACGTCCTGACTTTC	CASSFWGTGANVLTF	TRBV27	TRBJ2-6	.	.
TGTGCCATAGTCGGGCCCTCAACCTACGAGCAGTACTTC	CAIVGPSTYEQYF	TRBV2	TRBJ2-7	.	many
TGTGCCAGCAGATATGGGGGAGATACGCAGTATTTT	CASRYGGDTQYF	TRBV7-9	TRBJ2-3	.	many
TGTGCCAGCAGCCCCACGACGGCTTTCATGAACACTGAAGCTTTCTTT	CASSPTTAFMNTEAFF	TRBV11-2	TRBJ1-1	.	many
TGTGCCATCTCGGGACAGGCCCTTTACAATGAGCAGTTCTTC	CAISGQALYNEQFF	TRBV2	TRBJ2-1	TRBD1	medium-sized
TGTGCCAGTAGTACCGACACCAACACTGAAGCTTTCTTT	CASSTDTNTEAFF	TRBV19	TRBJ1-1	.	many
TGTGCCAGCAGCCCTTCAATGAACACTGAAGCTTTCTTT	CASSPSMNTEAFF	TRBV11-2	TRBJ1-1	.	few
TGTGCCAGCAGTTACAGGCAGGCGGCCACTGAAGCTTTCTTT	CASSYRQAATEAFF	TRBV6-2/TRBV6-3	TRBJ1-1	.	medium-sized
TGTGCCAGCTCACCCCCCGGGACATACAATCAGCCCCAGCATTTT	CASSPPGTYNQPQHF	TRBV18	TRBJ1-5	.	many
TGCAGTGCTAGAGATCCCCTAGCGGGCGTTAACAATGAGCAGTTCTTC	CSARDPLAGVNNEQFF	TRBV20-1	TRBJ2-1	TRBD2	many
TGCAGTGCCTTGGGAGGGAACTCCTACAATGAGCAGTTCTTC	CSALGGNSYNEQFF	TRBV20-1	TRBJ2-1	TRBD2	medium-sized
TGTGCCAGTAGTACCAGACCAACAGATACGCAGTATTTT	CASSTRPTDTQYF	TRBV19	TRBJ2-3	.	few
TGTGCCAGCAGCCGAGGACAGGGCCATGAGCAGTTCTTC	CASSRGQGHEQFF	TRBV5-4	TRBJ2-1	TRBD1	.